This T cell receptor (beta chain) originates from a study of T cells after yellow fever vaccination. In the study overall: The SMART-Seq v4 Ultra Low Input method served to prepare the low-cell-number fractions.

Germline CDR1 DFQATT, CDR2 SNEGSKA (reference sequence). CDR3 length: 15 residues. The germline V and J ends were trimmed by 2 bases and 5 bases, with 18 bases remaining between them. A process of 5'RACE template switching, which added a universal primer site and UMIs, was used to make TCR cDNA. Each CDR3 protein is one row after TCRdb ran MiXCR on the 5' RACE reads. This repertoire shows 500,000 to 650,000 distinct CDR3 sequences, about 12% found once; its top ten account for 15%. Concerning this clonotype itself: Its antigen is unidentified.

Study-wide points: The secondary T-cell response peaked on day 5, not day 15, but was weaker. Clonotypes appearing in both CD4 and CD8 compartments existed, and their share was small.

The input for sequencing was PBMCs, taken on the day of the yellow fever booster vaccination. The TCR originated in a man aged 25 to 40 who received the YFV17D yellow fever vaccine. The rearrangement uses TRBV20-1 and TRBJ2-5; D is unresolved. In DNA, the CDR3 is TGCAGTGCTAGAAACATCGGACCAGCTGTGGAGACCCAGTACTTC. Translation gives CSARNIGPAVETQYF.